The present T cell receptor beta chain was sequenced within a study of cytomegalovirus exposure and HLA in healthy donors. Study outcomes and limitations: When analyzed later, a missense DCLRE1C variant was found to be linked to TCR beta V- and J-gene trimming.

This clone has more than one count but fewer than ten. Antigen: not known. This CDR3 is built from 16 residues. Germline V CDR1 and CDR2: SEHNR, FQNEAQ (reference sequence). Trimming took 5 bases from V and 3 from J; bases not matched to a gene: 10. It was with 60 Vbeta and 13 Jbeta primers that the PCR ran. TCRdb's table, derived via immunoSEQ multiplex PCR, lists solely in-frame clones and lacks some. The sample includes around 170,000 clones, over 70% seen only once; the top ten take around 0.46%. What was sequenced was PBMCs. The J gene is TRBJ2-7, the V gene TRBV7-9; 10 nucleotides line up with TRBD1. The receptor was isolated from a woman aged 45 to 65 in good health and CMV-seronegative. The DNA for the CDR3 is TGTGCCAGCAGCACCAGCGGGACAGGGGACTACTACGAGCAGTACTTC. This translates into CASSTSGTGDYYEQYF.